This TCR beta chain was sequenced for a study of OX40 agonist ivuxolimab in advanced cancers. The V gene's germline CDR1 is SGDLS and CDR2 YYNGEE. The trim removed 4 bases at V and 2 bases at J, leaving 4 bases unmatched. The CDR3 length is 16 residues. Some clones are missing from TCRdb's copy, which holds only in-frame ones; the method was immunoSEQ multiplex PCR. The table records tens of thousands of clones, around 85% of them present only once. J is TRBJ2-3 and V is TRBV9; 13 positions agree with TRBD2. The sequenced sample was CD4+ or CD8+ T cells sorted from blood, obtained in a trial of the OX40 agonist ivuxolimab. This sequence was found in an adult with an advanced solid tumor such as melanoma, head and neck, liver or kidney cancer. In DNA, the CDR3 is TGTGCCAGCAGCCCACTAGCGGGGGGGCCCACAGATACGCAGTATTTT. Its protein is CASSPLAGGPTDTQYF.